Below, 9 T cell receptor beta chains from the same sample are listed, as sequenced in a study of OX40 agonist ivuxolimab in advanced cancers. Assay: immunoSEQ multiplex PCR; the TCRdb copy retains only in-frame clones and omits some. The repertoire holds approximately 47,000 clones, roughly 90% seen once, with roughly 8% in the top ten. The material sequenced was CD4+ or CD8+ T cells sorted from blood, taken in a trial of the OX40 agonist ivuxolimab. Receptors originate from an adult with an advanced solid tumor such as melanoma, head and neck, liver or kidney cancer.

This clone was counted a few times. The chain links TRBV5-6 to TRBJ2-1; D might be TRBD1 (5 bases). V shed 6 bases and J shed 0 bases, with 13 bases lying between them. This CDR3 region has 15 residues. CDR1 and CDR2 (germline): SGHDT, YYEEEE. The CDR3 sequence: CASIRRVSSYNEQFF. CDR3 coding DNA: TGTGCCAGCATCCGCAGGGTGAGCTCCTACAATGAGCAGTTCTTC.

The rearrangement joins TRBV7-3 to TRBJ2-1; 8 bases map to TRBD2. Germline CDR1 reads SGHTA; CDR2 reads FQGTGA. The junction had 10 bases not matched to a gene; V was cut back by 7 bases and J by 8 bases. There are 14 residues in the CDR3. CDR3 loop: CASNFGTRSDEQFF. CDR3 bases: TGTGCCAGCAACTTCGGGACTAGAAGCGATGAGCAGTTCTTC.

V is TRBV21-1 and J is TRBJ2-7; the table's D call, TRBD2, has no DNA check behind it. TRBV21-1 is listed as a pseudogene. CDR3 length: 15 residues. The CDR3 nucleotides are TGTGCCAGCAGCACGAGTAGCGGGAAATCCTACGAGCAGTACTTC. Translated: CASSTSSGKSYEQYF.

This clone was found once. CDR3: CASSLVRDMAGSAEQFF. The CDR3 DNA reads TGTGCCAGCAGCCTCGTAAGGGACATGGCGGGATCGGCTGAGCAGTTCTTC. V gene TRBV7-9 combines with J gene TRBJ2-1; TRBD1 or TRBD2 may be the D gene (6 bases each). The CDR3 runs 17 residues. Trimming left V 5 bases short and J 9 bases short, with 26 bases between. Germline V gene sequence: CDR1 SEHNR, CDR2 FQNEAQ (reference sequence).

This rearrangement joins TRBV5-1 to TRBJ2-3; weak D call: TRBD1 (5 bases). This CDR3 comprises 16 residues. Trimming pared 4 bases from V and 6 bases from J, leaving 21 bases between. Per germline, CDR1 SGHRS and CDR2 YFSETQ. The DNA for the CDR3 is TGCGCCAGCAGCCCGCCGCGGACACTTCTGGGGGATACGCAGTATTTT. It codes for CASSPPRTLLGDTQYF.

The rearrangement uses TRBV6-5 and TRBJ1-1; D is unclear. V was trimmed by 0 bases and J by 5 bases, leaving 13 bases between them. Germline V gives CDR1 MNHEY, CDR2 SVGAGI. This CDR3 comprises 15 residues. For the CDR3, the DNA is TGTGCCAGCAGTTACTCCGGCGCAGTAGAAACTGAAGCTTTCTTT. This translates into CASSYSGAVETEAFF.

The V gene is TRBV1, the J gene TRBJ1-1; the table's D call TRBD1 went unverified against the DNA. TRBV1 is labeled a pseudogene. The CDR3 consists of 17 residues. CDR3 coding DNA: TGCACCAGCAGCCAAGATCGCCAGGGGAGAGAGTACACTGAAGCTTTCTTT. It yields the protein CTSSQDRQGREYTEAFF.

The chain uses TRBV19 and TRBJ1-5; TRBD1 might be the D (6 bases). Germline CDR1 and CDR2: LNHDA and SQIVND (reference sequence). The CDR3 has 14 amino acids. V lost 5 bases and J 7 bases, leaving 15 bases between the germline ends. The DNA for the CDR3 is TGTGCCAGTAGTGCGGACAGCGAGAGGCAGCCCCAGCATTTT. Its translation is CASSADSERQPQHF.

The chain recombines TRBV7-9 with TRBJ2-1; 14 bases map to TRBD2. Per germline, CDR1 SEHNR and CDR2 FQNEAQ (reference sequence). V lost 6 bases and J lost 9; bases outside the gene matches: 4. The CDR3 is 14 residues long. The CDR3 region is CASRGTSGSGEQFF. Here the CDR3 DNA reads TGTGCCAGCAGGGGGACTAGCGGGAGTGGTGAGCAGTTCTTC.